This T cell receptor (beta chain) derives from a study of memory CD4+ T cells and cytomegalovirus serostatus. Study findings and constraints: Each of some 67 CMV-associated TCRbeta sequences occurred in one to five individuals.

Details on this clone: Its cognate antigen is unknown.

Profiling relied on immunoSEQ multiplex PCR, and the TCRdb table lists in-frame clones only, not all of them. The table includes 50,000 to 65,000 clones, about four fifths detected once. Per germline, CDR1 SNHLY and CDR2 FYNNEI. Between the trimmed V and J ends, which lost 6 bases and 1 base, there was a span of 10 bases. CDR3 length: 13 residues. The sort gate was single viable CD3+CD4+CD8-CD45RO+ cells for memory CD4+ T cells. The genes are TRBV2 and TRBJ2-7; no clear D gene. The material sequenced was memory CD4+ T cells from blood. The sequence was obtained from an adult in good health and CMV-seropositive. CDR3 amino acids: CASSGPVSYEQYF. As DNA, the CDR3 is TGTGCCAGCAGCGGCCCCGTTTCCTACGAGCAGTACTTC.